This TCR beta chain appears in the sequencing data of a study of technical replicates of blood from several donors. This CDR3 contains 15 residues. Trimming removed 7 bases from V and 5 bases from J; junction bases left unmatched: 8. Germline V gene lookup returns CDR1 SNHLY and CDR2 FYNNEI. Clones were sequenced by immunoSEQ multiplex PCR, and TCRdb holds only the in-frame ones, with some missing. Of fewer than 100,000 clones in the sample, 95% to 98% were seen once. Sequencing used T cells isolated from PBMCs. The sequence was collected from a human donor in good health. The rearrangement joins TRBV2 to TRBJ1-5, with TRBD1 matching 10 bases. The CDR3 DNA sequence: TGTGCCAGCACCGGGACAGGGGACGTTCATCAGCCCCAGCATTTT. Translation: CASTGTGDVHQPQHF.